This T cell receptor beta chain was sequenced in a study of blood T cells in healthy people across ages. Study-level background: Template switching retrieved approximately one barcoded beta molecule for each two T cells.

CDR3 length equals 13 residues. Germline lookup yields CDR1 GTSNPN and CDR2 SVGIG (reference sequence). V was cut by 0 bases and J by 1 base, with 6 bases left in between. Then a second PCR, running roughly 6 to 12 cycles, was carried out with a sample-barcoded 5' primer and a J-beta primer mix. CDR3-containing paired-end reads numbered at least 3 million in each sample. From the 5' RACE reads, TCRdb called clonotypes with MiXCR, one entry per CDR3 protein. The sample has about 1.5 million distinct CDR3 sequences, 42% seen once. PBMCs, at least 7 million per sample, were isolated. The sequence came from a woman under 30 in good health. Sequencing input: blood. The rearrangement links TRBV30 to TRBJ1-1; D is unclear. CDR3 amino acids: CAWSVQRNTEAFF. CDR3 in DNA: TGTGCCTGGAGTGTACAGAGGAACACTGAAGCTTTCTTT.